One and the same sample provided the 25 T cell receptor beta chains below, sequenced in a study of long-term antiretroviral therapy in people with HIV. Sequencing used immunoSEQ v3.0 at survey level. The repertoire was sequenced with immunoSEQ multiplex PCR; TCRdb's copy has only in-frame clones and lacks some. The data show some 16,000 clones, about 80% seen once. The sequenced sample was unsorted PBMCs, obtained 2.1 years after starting antiretroviral therapy. Receptors originate from a man in his forties with HIV.

In its sample, this clone was seen a few times. The genes are TRBV29-1 and TRBJ2-2; TRBD2 matches at 12 bases. Germline-derived CDR1 and CDR2 are SQVTM and ANQGSEA. The CDR3 consists of 14 residues. V shed 5 bases and J 8 bases; nucleotides not matched to a gene: 6. Written as DNA, the CDR3 is TGCAGCGTTACCGGACTAGCGGGGTCTGGGGAGCTGTTTTTT. Translated: CSVTGLAGSGELFF.

The V and J genes are TRBV11-3 and TRBJ2-7; D is perhaps TRBD1 (6 bases). The CDR3 runs 16 residues. Between the trimmed V and J ends, which lost 1 base and 0 bases, there was a span of 13 bases. In germline, CDR1 is SGHNT, CDR2 YENEEA. The DNA of the CDR3 is TGTGCCAGCAGCTTAGCCTCGGGACACCTCTCCTACGAGCAGTACTTC. It encodes CASSLASGHLSYEQYF.

The chain recombines TRBV7-3 with TRBJ2-5, with D unclear. V lost 5 bases to trimming and J lost 4 bases, with 17 bases between them. The CDR3 has 15 amino acids. Germline CDR1 reads SGHTA; CDR2 reads FQGTGA. The CDR3 loop reads CASSPDGYATETQYF. CDR3 in DNA: TGTGCCAGCAGCCCAGACGGGTACGCCACAGAGACCCAGTACTTC.

As DNA, the CDR3 is TGTGCCAGCAGCTTAGGGGGTATAGGAGAGCAGTACTTC. Protein: CASSLGGIGEQYF. The chain is built from TRBV7-9 and TRBJ2-7; no definite D call. The CDR3 length is 13 residues. The V end lost 1 base, the J end lost 7 bases, and 11 bases lay between the germline ends. Germline lookup yields CDR1 SEHNR and CDR2 FQNEAQ (reference sequence).

This clone has a handful of counts. Here the CDR3 reads CASSLVRGPGSYNEQFF. CDR3 coding DNA: TGTGCCAGCAGCTTAGTAAGGGGGCCTGGCTCCTACAATGAGCAGTTCTTC. The chain has TRBV11-3 and TRBJ2-1, with TRBD1 matching 7 bases. This CDR3 has 17 amino acids. Germline loops: CDR1 SGHNT, CDR2 YENEEA. J was trimmed by 0 bases and V by 1 base; bases with no gene match: 6.

The chain is built from TRBV7-9 and TRBJ2-7; 8 nucleotides line up with TRBD2. J lost 5 bases, V lost 2 bases, and 8 bases had no gene match. There are 15 residues in the CDR3. The germline V gene encodes CDR1 SEHNR and CDR2 FQNEAQ (reference sequence). CDR3 sequence: CASSLTSGYPNEQYF. The CDR3 DNA follows: TGTGCCAGCAGCTTAACTAGCGGATATCCTAACGAGCAGTACTTC.

This rearrangement joins TRBV7-9 to TRBJ2-1; 7 nucleotides match TRBD1. CDR3 length: 16 residues. V was clipped by 2 bases and J by 0 bases; unmatched bases: 4. Germline assignment: CDR1 SEHNR and CDR2 FQNEAQ (reference sequence). CDR3 nucleotides: TGTGCCAGCAGCTTAAAGACAGGGAGCTCCTACAATGAGCAGTTCTTC. It translates to CASSLKTGSSYNEQFF.

V gene TRBV4-1 combines with J gene TRBJ2-7; D possibly matches TRBD1 or TRBD2 (7 bases each). In germline, CDR1 is MGHRA, CDR2 YSYEKL. V lost 3 bases, J lost 5 bases, and 11 bases lay in between. This CDR3 is built from 13 residues. The CDR3 bases are TGCGCCAGCAGCCATGCAGGGGGGGACGAGCAGTACTTC. Its translation: CASSHAGGDEQYF.

The V and J genes are TRBV25-1 and TRBJ1-1, with D hard to call. This CDR3 has 12 residues. Trimming pared 4 bases from V and 6 bases from J, leaving 9 bases between. Germline V lookup: CDR1 MGHDK, CDR2 SYGVNS. This chain's CDR3 is CASSAQSPEAFF. In nucleotides, the CDR3 is TGTGCCAGCAGTGCTCAGAGCCCTGAAGCTTTCTTT.

The V call is TRBV30, the J call TRBJ1-2; a possible D gene is TRBD1 (5 bases). Trimming removed 1 base from V and 4 bases from J, with 10 bases in between. CDR3 length: 13 residues. The germline V gene has CDR1 GTSNPN and CDR2 SVGIG (reference sequence). The CDR3 sequence: CAWSEQGLYGYTF. CDR3 in DNA: TGTGCCTGGAGTGAGCAGGGCCTCTATGGCTACACCTTC.

This clone was observed once. CDR3 sequence: CAITQRAGSTDTQYF. The CDR3 nucleotides are TGTGCCATCACACAGCGAGCGGGGAGTACAGATACGCAGTATTTT. J is TRBJ2-3 and V is TRBV10-3; 7 bases agree with TRBD2. The CDR3 covers 15 residues. V shed 7 bases, J shed 3 bases, and the junction held 10 bases outside the gene matches. CDR1 and CDR2 from the germline V gene are ENHRY and SYGVKD.

This rearrangement joins TRBV4-2 to TRBJ2-2; 7 bases line up with TRBD1. CDR1 is LGHNA, CDR2 YNFKEQ, per germline. The CDR3 is 14 amino acids. V was pared by 2 bases and J by 5 bases, with 2 bases of the junction left unmatched. CDR3 bases: TGTGCCAGCAGCCAACTGACAGGGACCGGGGAGCTGTTTTTT. As protein: CASSQLTGTGELFF.

The chain links TRBV19 to TRBJ1-1, with D uncertain. The CDR3 is 14 amino acids. Trimming stripped 1 base from V and 0 bases from J, with 6 bases between. The V gene's germline CDR1 is LNHDA and CDR2 SQIVND (reference sequence). The DNA for the CDR3 is TGTGCCAGTAGTATAGGGCTGCTGAACACTGAAGCTTTCTTT. Amino acids: CASSIGLLNTEAFF.

This sequence joins TRBV11-2 and TRBJ2-7; D remains unclear. CDR3 length equals 13 residues. Germline assignment: CDR1 SGHAT and CDR2 FQNNGV. The V end was cut by 3 bases, the J end by 2 bases, with 8 bases between. The CDR3 DNA is TGTGCCAGCAGCTTTTTAGCTCCCTACGAGCAGTACTTC. Its protein is CASSFLAPYEQYF.

The chain couples TRBV5-6 to TRBJ2-7; D unresolved. Trimming took off 2 bases at V and 6 bases at J, with 6 bases between the two ends. The V gene's germline CDR1 is SGHDT and CDR2 YYEEEE. The length of the CDR3 is 11 residues. This CDR3 reads CASSFGVEQYF. In nucleotides, the CDR3 is TGTGCCAGCAGCTTTGGGGTCGAGCAGTACTTC.

This chain joins TRBV20-1 and TRBJ2-3, with D unresolved. Trimming cost V 3 bases and J 4 bases, with 5 bases left between them. Per the germline V gene, CDR1 is DFQATT and CDR2 is SNEGSKA (reference sequence). This CDR3 comprises 11 residues. The CDR3 protein is CSASGPDTQYF. The CDR3 nucleotides are TGCAGTGCTAGCGGGCCAGATACGCAGTATTTT.

The genes are TRBV6-6 and TRBJ1-4, with D possibly matching TRBD1 (5 bases). Germline V CDR1 and CDR2: MNHNY, SVGAGI (reference sequence). The CDR3 runs to 15 residues. With 2 bases removed from V and 4 bases from J, the gap between germline ends came to 11 bases. The CDR3 here is CASSYDGGVNEKLFF. The CDR3 DNA reads TGTGCCAGCAGTTACGATGGGGGAGTTAATGAAAAACTGTTTTTT.

The gene calls are TRBV6-1 and TRBJ1-1; the D is unclear. CDR3 length: 17 amino acids. In germline, CDR1 is MNHNS, CDR2 SASEGT. V lost 3 bases, J lost 5 bases, and 22 bases lay in between. The CDR3 coding sequence is TGTGCCAGCAGTGAGAAGCGCCCCGGGATATATCTGACTGAAGCTTTCTTT. It specifies CASSEKRPGIYLTEAFF.

This chain links TRBV19 with TRBJ1-2; perhaps TRBD1 as D (6 bases). Trimming took 8 bases from V and 2 from J, leaving 15 bases between them. In germline, CDR1 is LNHDA, CDR2 SQIVND (reference sequence). The CDR3 runs 14 residues. The CDR3 sequence: CASGRTVGNYGYTF. For the CDR3, the DNA is TGTGCCAGTGGCCGGACAGTGGGGAACTATGGCTACACCTTC.

The rearrangement links TRBV13 to TRBJ2-5; 14 bases map to TRBD2. V shed 4 bases, J shed 3 bases, and the junction held 1 base outside the gene matches. The CDR3 contains 15 residues. Germline V gene lookup returns CDR1 PRHDT and CDR2 FYEKMQ (reference sequence). CDR3 nucleotide sequence: TGTGCCAGCAGCTGGGGACTAGCGGGGGAAGAGACCCAGTACTTC. Translated: CASSWGLAGEETQYF. The whole variable domain, remainder taken from reference TRBV13 and TRBJ2-5, is AAGVIQSPRHLIKEKRETATLKCYPIPRHDTVYWYQQGPGQDPQFLISFYEKMQSDKGSIPDRFSAQQFSDYHSELNMSSLELGDSALYFCASSWGLAGEETQYFGPGTRLLVL.

This sequence joins TRBV25-1 and TRBJ2-3, with 12 positions matching TRBD2. Trimming removed 1 base from V and 3 bases from J; junction bases left unmatched: 2. This CDR3 has 16 amino acids. From germline, CDR1 is MGHDK and CDR2 SYGVNS. The CDR3 DNA reads as TGTGCCAGCAGTGAATCCGGGACTAGCGGGACAGATACGCAGTATTTT. The encoded protein is CASSESGTSGTDTQYF.

J is TRBJ1-2 and V is TRBV6-6, with D maybe TRBD1 (5 bases). The CDR3 sequence is 14 residues long. Trimming stripped 2 bases from V and 4 bases from J, with 11 bases between. The germline CDR1 and CDR2 sequences are MNHNY and SVGAGI (reference sequence). CDR3 bases: TGTGCCAGCAGTTACATCTCAGGGTCCTATGGCTACACCTTC. This translates into CASSYISGSYGYTF.

The genes are TRBV18 and TRBJ1-4; D possibly corresponds to TRBD1 (6 bases). Germline values: CDR1 KGHSH, CDR2 LQKENI. This CDR3 is 13 amino acids long. The V end was cut by 5 bases, the J end by 8 bases, with 12 bases between. The chain's CDR3 is CASSLQGGEKLFF. The CDR3 DNA reads as TGTGCCAGCTCATTACAGGGAGGCGAAAAACTGTTTTTT.

V is TRBV4-1 and J is TRBJ1-2; TRBD1 agrees at 7 bases. There are 14 residues in the CDR3. Germline lookup yields CDR1 MGHRA and CDR2 YSYEKL. V shed 4 bases, J shed 8 bases, and the junction held 10 bases outside the gene matches. CDR3 in amino acids: CASSLQGGIGGYTF. The CDR3 DNA reads TGCGCCAGCAGCCTTCAGGGGGGGATCGGAGGCTACACCTTC.

The rearrangement links TRBV25-1 to TRBJ1-1; weak D call: TRBD1 (6 bases). Per germline, CDR1 MGHDK and CDR2 SYGVNS. With 3 bases removed from V and 2 bases from J, the gap between germline ends came to 10 bases. The CDR3 totals 14 residues. The CDR3 DNA sequence: TGTGCCAGCAGTGATGGGGGGCGCAACACTGAAGCTTTCTTT. Residues: CASSDGGRNTEAFF.